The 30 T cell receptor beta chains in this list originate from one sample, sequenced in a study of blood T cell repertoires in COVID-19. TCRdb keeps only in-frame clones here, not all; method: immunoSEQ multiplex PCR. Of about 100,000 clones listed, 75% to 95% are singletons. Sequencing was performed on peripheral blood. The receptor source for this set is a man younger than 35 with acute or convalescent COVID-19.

In DNA form, the CDR3 reads TGTGCCAGTAGTATACAGGGGACCCAACCCTACGAGCAGTACTTC. Translation gives CASSIQGTQPYEQYF. This chain joins TRBV19 and TRBJ2-7; TRBD1 is a possible D gene (6 bases). Deletions cut 2 bases from V and 2 bases from J, with 13 bases between. The CDR3 totals 15 residues. Germline CDR1 and CDR2: LNHDA and SQIVND (reference sequence).

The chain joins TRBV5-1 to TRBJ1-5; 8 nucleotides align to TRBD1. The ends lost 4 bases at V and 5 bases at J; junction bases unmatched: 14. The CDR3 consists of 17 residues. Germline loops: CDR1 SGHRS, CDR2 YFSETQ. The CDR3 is CASSPLGQGISDQPQHF. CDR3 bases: TGCGCCAGCAGCCCCCTCGGACAGGGCATTTCCGATCAGCCCCAGCATTTT.

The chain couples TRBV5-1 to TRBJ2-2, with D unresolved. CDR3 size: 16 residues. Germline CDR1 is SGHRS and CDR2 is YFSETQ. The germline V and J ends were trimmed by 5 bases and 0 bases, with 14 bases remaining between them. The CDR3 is CASSSAYSANTGELFF. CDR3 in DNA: TGCGCCAGCAGTTCTGCATACTCCGCGAACACCGGGGAGCTGTTTTTT.

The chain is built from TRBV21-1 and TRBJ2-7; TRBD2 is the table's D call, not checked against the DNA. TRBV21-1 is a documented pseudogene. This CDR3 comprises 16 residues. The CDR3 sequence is CASSKRARDSSYEQYF. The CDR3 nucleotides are TGTGCCAGCAGCAAACGAGCAAGGGACTCCAGCTACGAGCAGTACTTC.

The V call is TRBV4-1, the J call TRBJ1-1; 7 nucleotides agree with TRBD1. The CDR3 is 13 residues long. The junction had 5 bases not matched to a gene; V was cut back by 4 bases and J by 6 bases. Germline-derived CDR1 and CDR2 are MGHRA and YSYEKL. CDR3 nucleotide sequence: TGCGCCAGCAGCCTACGGACAGGCCCTGAAGCTTTCTTT. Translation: CASSLRTGPEAFF.

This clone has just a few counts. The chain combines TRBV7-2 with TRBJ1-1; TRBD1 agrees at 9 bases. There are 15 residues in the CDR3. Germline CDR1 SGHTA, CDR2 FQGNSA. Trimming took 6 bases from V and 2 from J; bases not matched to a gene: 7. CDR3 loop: CASRPRTGANTEAFF. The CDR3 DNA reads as TGTGCCAGCAGACCTCGGACAGGGGCAAACACTGAAGCTTTCTTT.

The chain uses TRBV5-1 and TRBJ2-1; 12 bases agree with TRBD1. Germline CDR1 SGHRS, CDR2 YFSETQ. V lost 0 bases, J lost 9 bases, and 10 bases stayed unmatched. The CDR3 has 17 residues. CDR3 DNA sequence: TGCGCCAGCAGCTTGGAAAGCCCGGGACAGGGGGCTTTTGAGCAGTTCTTC. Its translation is CASSLESPGQGAFEQFF. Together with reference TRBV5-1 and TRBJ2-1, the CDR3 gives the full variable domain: KAGVTQTPRYLIKTRGQQVTLSCSPISGHRSVSWYQQTPGQGLQFLFEYFSETQRNKGNFPGRFSGRQFSNSRSEMNVSTLELGDSALYLCASSLESPGQGAFEQFFGPGTRLTVL.

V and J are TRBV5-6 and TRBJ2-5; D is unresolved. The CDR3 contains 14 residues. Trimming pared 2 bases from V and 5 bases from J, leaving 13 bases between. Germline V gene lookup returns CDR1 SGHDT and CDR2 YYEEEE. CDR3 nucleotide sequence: TGTGCCAGCAGCTTTATGTCGGGTTCGGAGACCCAGTACTTC. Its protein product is CASSFMSGSETQYF. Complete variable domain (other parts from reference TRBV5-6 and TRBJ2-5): DAGVTQSPTHLIKTRGQQVTLRCSPKSGHDTVSWYQQALGQGPQFIFQYYEEEERQRGNFPDRFSGHQFPNYSSELNVNALLLGDSALYLCASSFMSGSETQYFGPGTRLLVL.

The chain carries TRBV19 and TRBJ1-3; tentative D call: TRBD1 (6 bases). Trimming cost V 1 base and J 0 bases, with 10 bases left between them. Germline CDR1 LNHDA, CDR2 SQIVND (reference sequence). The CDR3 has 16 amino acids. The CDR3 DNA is TGTGCCAGTAGTATAGTTACAGGGACCTCTGGAAACACCATATATTTT. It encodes CASSIVTGTSGNTIYF.

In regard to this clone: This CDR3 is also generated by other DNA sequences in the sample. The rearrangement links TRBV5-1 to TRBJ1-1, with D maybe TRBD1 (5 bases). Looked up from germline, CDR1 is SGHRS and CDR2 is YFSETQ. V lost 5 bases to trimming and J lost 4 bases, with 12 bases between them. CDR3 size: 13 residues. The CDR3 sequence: CASSSQGFTEAFF. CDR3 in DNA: TGCGCCAGCAGTAGTCAGGGATTCACTGAAGCTTTCTTT.

The CDR3 DNA follows: TGTGCCAGCAGTTACTCGCCTGTGGGACAGGGGGCCTACCTAAATGAGCAGTTCTTC. This sequence encodes CASSYSPVGQGAYLNEQFF. The rearrangement links TRBV6-2 or TRBV6-3 to TRBJ2-1; 12 nucleotides line up with TRBD1. Per the germline V gene, CDR1 is MNHEY and CDR2 is SVGEGT. J gave up 7 bases and V 0 bases, and 13 bases lay outside the gene matches. This CDR3 spans 19 amino acids.

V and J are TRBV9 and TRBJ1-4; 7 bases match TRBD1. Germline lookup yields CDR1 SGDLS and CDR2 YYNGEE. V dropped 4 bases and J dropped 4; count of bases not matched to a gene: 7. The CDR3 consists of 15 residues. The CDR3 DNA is TGTGCCAGCAGCCCACGGGACAGCCTTAATGAAAAACTGTTTTTT. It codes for CASSPRDSLNEKLFF. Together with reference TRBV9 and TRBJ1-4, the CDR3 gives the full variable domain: DSGVTQTPKHLITATGQRVTLRCSPRSGDLSVYWYQQSLDQGLQFLIQYYNGEERAKGNILERFSAQQFPDLHSELNLSSLELGDSALYFCASSPRDSLNEKLFFGSGTQLSVL.

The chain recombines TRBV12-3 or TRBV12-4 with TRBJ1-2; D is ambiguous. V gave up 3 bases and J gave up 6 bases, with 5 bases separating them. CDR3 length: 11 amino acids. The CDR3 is CASSLYNGYTF. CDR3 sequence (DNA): TGTGCCAGCAGTTTGTATAATGGCTACACCTTC.

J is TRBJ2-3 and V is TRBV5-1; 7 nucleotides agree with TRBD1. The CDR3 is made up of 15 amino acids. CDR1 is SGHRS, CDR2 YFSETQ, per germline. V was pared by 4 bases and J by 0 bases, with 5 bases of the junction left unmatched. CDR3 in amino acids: CASSRGGYSTDTQYF. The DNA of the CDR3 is TGCGCCAGCAGCAGAGGGGGCTACAGCACAGATACGCAGTATTTT.

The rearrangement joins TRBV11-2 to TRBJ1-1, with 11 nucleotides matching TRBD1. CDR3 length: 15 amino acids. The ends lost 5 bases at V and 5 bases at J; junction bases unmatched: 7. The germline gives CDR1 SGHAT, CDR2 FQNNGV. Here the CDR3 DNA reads TGTGCCAGCAGCGACCTGGACAGGGGGCGGACTGAAGCTTTCTTT. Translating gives CASSDLDRGRTEAFF.

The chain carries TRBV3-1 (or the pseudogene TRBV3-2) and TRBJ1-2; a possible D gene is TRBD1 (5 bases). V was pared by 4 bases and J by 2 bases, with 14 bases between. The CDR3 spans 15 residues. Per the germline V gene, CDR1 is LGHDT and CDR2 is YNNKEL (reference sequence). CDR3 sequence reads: CASSLLPGANYGYTF. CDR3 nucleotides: TGTGCCAGCAGCCTCCTCCCTGGGGCGAACTATGGCTACACCTTC.

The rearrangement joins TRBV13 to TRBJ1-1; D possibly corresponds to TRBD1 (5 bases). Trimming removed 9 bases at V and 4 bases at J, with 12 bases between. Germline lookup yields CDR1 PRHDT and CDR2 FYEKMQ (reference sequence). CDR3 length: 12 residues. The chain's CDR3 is CASNRDFTEAFF. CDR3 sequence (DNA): TGTGCCAGTAATCGGGACTTCACTGAAGCTTTCTTT.

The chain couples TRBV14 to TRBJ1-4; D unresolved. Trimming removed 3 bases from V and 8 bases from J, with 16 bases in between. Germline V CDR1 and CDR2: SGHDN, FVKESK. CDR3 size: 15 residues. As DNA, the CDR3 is TGTGCCAGCAGCCAGCCTGGGGAGATTCGAGAAAAACTGTTTTTT. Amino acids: CASSQPGEIREKLFF.

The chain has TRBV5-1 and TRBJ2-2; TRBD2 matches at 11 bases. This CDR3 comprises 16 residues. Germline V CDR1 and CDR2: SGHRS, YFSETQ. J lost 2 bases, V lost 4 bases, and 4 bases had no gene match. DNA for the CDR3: TGCGCCAGCAGCACCGGGACTAGCGGTAACACCGGGGAGCTGTTTTTT. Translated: CASSTGTSGNTGELFF.

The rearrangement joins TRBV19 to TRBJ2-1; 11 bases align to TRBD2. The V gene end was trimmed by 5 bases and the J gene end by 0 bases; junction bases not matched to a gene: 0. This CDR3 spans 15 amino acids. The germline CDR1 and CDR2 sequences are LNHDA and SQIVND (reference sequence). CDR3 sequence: CASSLAGGSYNEQFF. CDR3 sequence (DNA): TGTGCCAGTAGTCTAGCGGGAGGCTCCTACAATGAGCAGTTCTTC. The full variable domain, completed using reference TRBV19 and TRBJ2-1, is DGGITQSPKYLFRKEGQNVTLSCEQNLNHDAMYWYRQDPGQGLRLIYYSQIVNDFQKGDIAEGYSVSREKKESFPLTVTSAQKNPTAFYLCASSLAGGSYNEQFFGPGTRLTVL.

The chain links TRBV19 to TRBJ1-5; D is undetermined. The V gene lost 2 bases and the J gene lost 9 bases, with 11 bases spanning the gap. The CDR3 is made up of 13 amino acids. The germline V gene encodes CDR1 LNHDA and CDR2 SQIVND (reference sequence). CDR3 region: CASSITHESPQHF. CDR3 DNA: TGTGCCAGTAGTATAACCCATGAGTCGCCCCAGCATTTT.

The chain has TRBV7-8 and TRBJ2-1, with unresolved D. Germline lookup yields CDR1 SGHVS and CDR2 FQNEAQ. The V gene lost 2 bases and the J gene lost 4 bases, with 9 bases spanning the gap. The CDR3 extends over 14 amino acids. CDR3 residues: CASSLQVLYNEQFF. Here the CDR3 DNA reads TGTGCCAGCAGCTTACAGGTCTTATACAATGAGCAGTTCTTC.

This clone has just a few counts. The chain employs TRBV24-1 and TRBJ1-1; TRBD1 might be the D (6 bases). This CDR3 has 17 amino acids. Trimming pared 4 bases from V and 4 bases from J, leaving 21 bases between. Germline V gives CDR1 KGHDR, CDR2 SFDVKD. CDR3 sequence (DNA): TGTGCCACCAGTGACTCCCCGGGACAAGGTATGAGCACTGAAGCTTTCTTT. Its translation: CATSDSPGQGMSTEAFF.

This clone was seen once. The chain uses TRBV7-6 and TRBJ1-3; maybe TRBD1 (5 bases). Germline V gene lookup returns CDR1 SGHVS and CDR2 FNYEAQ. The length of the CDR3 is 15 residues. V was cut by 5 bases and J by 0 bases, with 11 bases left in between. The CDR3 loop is CASSRGLSSGNTIYF. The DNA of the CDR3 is TGTGCCAGCAGCCGGGGACTTTCCTCTGGAAACACCATATATTTT.

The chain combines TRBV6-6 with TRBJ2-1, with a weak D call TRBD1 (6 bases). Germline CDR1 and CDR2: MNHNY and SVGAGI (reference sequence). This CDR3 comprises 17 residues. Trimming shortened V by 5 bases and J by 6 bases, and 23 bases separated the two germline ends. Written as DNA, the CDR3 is TGTGCCAGCAGTCCGAAAAGTGGGACACCATTTAGCAATGAGCAGTTCTTC. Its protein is CASSPKSGTPFSNEQFF.

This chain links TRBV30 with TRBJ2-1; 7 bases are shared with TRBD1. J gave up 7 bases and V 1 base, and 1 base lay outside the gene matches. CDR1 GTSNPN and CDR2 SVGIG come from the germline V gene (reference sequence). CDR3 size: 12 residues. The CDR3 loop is CAWSEQGNEQFF. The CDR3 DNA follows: TGTGCCTGGAGTGAACAGGGGAATGAGCAGTTCTTC. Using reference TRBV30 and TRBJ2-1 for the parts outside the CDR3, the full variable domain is SQTIHQWPATLVQPVGSPLSLECTVEGTSNPNLYWYRQAAGRGLQLLFYSVGIGQISSEVPQNLSASRPQDRQFILSSKKLLLSDSGFYLCAWSEQGNEQFFGPGTRLTVL.

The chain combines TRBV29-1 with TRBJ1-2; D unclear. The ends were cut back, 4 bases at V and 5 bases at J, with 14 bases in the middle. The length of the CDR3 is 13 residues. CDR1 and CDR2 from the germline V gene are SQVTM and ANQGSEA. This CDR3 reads CSVVDTATYGYTF. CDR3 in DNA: TGCAGCGTTGTCGACACAGCAACTTATGGCTACACCTTC.

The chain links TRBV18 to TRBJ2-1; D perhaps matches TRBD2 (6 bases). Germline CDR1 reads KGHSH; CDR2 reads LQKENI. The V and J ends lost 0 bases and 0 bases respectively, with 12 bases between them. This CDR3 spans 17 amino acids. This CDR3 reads CASSPPGLESSYNEQFF. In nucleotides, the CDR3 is TGTGCCAGCTCACCACCGGGACTCGAGAGCTCCTACAATGAGCAGTTCTTC.

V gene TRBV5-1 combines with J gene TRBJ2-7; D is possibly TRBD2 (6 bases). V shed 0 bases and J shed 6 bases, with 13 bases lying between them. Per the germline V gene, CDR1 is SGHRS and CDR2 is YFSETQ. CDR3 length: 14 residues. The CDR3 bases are TGCGCCAGCAGCTTGGCTTTATTCGGGGGCGAGCAGTACTTC. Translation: CASSLALFGGEQYF.

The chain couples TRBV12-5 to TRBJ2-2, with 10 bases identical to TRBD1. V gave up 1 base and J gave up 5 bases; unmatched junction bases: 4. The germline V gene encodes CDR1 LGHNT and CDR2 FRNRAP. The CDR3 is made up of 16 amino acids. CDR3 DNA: TGTGCTAGTGGTTTGGGAGCGGGACAGGGGACCGGGGAGCTGTTTTTT. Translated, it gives CASGLGAGQGTGELFF.